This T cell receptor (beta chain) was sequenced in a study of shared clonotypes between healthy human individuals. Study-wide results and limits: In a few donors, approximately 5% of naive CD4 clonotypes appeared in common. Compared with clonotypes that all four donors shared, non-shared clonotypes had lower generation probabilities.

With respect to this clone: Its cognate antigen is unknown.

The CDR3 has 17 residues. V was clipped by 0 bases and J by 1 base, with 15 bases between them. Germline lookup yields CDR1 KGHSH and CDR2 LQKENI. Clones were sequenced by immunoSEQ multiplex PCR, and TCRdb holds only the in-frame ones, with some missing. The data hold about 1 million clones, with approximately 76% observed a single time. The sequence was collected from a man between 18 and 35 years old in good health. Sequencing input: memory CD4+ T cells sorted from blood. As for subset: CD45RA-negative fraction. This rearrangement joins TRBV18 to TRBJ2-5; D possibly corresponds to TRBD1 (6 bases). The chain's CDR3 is CASSPPVRGTLQETQYF. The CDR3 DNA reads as TGTGCCAGCTCACCACCCGTTAGGGGGACCCTCCAAGAGACCCAGTACTTC.